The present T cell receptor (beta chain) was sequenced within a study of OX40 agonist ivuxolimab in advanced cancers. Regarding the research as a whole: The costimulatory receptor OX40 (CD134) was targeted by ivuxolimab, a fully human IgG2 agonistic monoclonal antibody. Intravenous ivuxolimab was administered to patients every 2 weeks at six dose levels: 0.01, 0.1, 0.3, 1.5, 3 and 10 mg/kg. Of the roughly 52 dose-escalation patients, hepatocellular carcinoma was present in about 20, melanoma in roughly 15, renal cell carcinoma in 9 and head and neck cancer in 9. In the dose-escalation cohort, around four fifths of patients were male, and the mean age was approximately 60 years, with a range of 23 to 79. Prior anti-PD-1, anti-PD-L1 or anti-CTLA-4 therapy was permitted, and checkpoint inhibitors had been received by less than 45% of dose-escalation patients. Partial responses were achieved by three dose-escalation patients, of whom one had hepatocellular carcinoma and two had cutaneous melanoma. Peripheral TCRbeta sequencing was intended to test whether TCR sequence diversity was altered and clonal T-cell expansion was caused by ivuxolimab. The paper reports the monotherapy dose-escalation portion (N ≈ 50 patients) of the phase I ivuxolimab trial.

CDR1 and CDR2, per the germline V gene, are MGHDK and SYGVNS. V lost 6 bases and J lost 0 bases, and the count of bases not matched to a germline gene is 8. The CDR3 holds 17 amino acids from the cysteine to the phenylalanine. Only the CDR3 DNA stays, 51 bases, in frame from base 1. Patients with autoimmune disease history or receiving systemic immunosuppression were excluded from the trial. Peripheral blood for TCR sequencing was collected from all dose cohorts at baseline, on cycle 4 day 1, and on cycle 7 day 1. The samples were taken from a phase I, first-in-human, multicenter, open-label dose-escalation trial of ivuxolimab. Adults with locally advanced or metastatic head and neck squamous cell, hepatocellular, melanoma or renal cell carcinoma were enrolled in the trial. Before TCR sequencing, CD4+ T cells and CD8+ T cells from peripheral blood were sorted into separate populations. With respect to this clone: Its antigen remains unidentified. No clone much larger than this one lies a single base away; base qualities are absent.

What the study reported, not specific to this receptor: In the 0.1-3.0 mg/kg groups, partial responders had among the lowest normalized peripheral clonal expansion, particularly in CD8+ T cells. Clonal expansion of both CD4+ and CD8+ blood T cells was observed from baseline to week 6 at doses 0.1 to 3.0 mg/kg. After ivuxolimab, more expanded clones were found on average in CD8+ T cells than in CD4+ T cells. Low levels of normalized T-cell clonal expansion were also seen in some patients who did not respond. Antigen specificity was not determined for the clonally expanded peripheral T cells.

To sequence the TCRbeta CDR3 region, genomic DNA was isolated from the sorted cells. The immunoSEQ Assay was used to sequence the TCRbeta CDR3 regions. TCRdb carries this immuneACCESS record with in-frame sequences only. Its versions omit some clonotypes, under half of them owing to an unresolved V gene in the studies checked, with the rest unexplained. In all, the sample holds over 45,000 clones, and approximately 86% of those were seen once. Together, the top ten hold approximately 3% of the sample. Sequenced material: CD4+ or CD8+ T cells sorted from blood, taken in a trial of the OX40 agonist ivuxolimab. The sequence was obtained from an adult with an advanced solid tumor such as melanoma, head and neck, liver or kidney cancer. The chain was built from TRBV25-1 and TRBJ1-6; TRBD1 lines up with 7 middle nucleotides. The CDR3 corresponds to CASRDTGASSYNSPLHF. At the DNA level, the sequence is TGTGCCAGCAGGGATACAGGGGCCAGCTCCTATAATTCACCCCTCCACTTT. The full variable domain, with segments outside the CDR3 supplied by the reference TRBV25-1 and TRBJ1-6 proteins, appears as EADIYQTPRYLVIGTGKKITLECSQTMGHDKMYWYQQDPGMELHLIHYSYGVNSTEKGDLSSESTVSRIRTEHFPLTLESARPSHTSQYLCASRDTGASSYNSPLHFGNGTRLTVT.